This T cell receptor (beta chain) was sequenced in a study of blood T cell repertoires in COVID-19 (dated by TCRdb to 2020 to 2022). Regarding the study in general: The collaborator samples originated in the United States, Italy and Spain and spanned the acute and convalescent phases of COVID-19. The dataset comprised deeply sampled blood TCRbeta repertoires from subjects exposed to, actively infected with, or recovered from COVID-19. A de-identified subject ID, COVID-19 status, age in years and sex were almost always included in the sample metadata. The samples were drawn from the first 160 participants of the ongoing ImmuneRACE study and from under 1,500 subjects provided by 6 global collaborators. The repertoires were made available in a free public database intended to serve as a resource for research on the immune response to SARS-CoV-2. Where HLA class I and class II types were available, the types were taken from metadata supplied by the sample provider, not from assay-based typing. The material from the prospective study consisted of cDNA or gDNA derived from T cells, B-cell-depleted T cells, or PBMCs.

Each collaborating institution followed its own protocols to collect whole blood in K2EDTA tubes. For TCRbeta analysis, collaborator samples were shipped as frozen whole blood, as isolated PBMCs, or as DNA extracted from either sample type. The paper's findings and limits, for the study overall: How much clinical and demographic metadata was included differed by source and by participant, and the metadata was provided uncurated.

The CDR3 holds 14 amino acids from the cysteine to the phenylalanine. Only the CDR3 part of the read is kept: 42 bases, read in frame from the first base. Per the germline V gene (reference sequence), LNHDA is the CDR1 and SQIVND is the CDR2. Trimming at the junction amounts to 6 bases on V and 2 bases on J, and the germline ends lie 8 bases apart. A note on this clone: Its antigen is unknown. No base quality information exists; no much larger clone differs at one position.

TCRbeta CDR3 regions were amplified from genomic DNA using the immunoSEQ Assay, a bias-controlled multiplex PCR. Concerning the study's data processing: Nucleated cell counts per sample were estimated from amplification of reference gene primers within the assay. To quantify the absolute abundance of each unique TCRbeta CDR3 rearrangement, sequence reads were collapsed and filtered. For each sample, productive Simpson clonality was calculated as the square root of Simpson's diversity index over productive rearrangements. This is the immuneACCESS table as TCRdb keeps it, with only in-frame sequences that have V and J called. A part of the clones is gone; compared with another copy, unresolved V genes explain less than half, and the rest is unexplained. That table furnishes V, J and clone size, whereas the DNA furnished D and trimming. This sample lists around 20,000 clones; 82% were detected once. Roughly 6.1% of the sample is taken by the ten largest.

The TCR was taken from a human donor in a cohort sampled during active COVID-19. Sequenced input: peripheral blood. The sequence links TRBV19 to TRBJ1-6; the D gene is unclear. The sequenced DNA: TGTGCCAGTAGCGCGAGAACCTATAATTCACCCCTCCACTTT. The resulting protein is CASSARTYNSPLHF.